The 20 T cell receptor beta chains given below trace back to one sample, sequenced in a study of blood T cell repertoires in COVID-19. Clones were read by immunoSEQ multiplex PCR, and TCRdb kept only the in-frame ones, dropping some. The table records approximately 470,000 clones, roughly nine tenths of them present only once. Specimen: PBMCs or T cells enriched from blood (not recorded which). Receptor source: a woman between 18 and 30 years old who had recovered from COVID-19.

The genes are TRBV14 and TRBJ2-7; D might be TRBD2 (6 bases). The CDR3 totals 14 residues. Germline CDR1 SGHDN, CDR2 FVKESK. The V and J ends lost 4 bases and 1 base respectively, with 11 bases between them. This CDR3 reads CASSLGGGSYEQYF. In nucleotides, the CDR3 is TGTGCCAGCAGCCTGGGGGGAGGATCCTACGAGCAGTACTTC. Looking up the rest from reference TRBV14 and TRBJ2-7 gives the full variable domain: EAGVTQFPSHSVIEKGQTVTLRCDPISGHDNLYWYRRVMGKEIKFLLHFVKESKQDESGMPNNRFLAERTGGTYSTLKVQPAELEDSGVYFCASSLGGGSYEQYFGPGTRLTVT.

This clone was picked up one time. The chain combines TRBV10-1 with TRBJ2-5, with D perhaps TRBD1 (5 bases). V was shortened by 0 bases and J by 2 bases, with 10 bases between the two germline ends. Germline CDR1 and CDR2: WNHNN and SYGVQD (reference sequence). The CDR3 spans 15 residues. CDR3 in amino acids: CASSESPTEQETQYF. The CDR3, as DNA: TGCGCCAGCAGTGAGTCCCCGACAGAGCAAGAGACCCAGTACTTC.

The genes are TRBV7-6 and TRBJ2-3, with 9 positions matching TRBD2. The ends lost 3 bases at V and 3 bases at J; junction bases unmatched: 4. CDR3 length equals 15 residues. The germline V gene has CDR1 SGHVS and CDR2 FNYEAQ. The CDR3 spells CASSLAGGPTDTQYF. CDR3 coding DNA: TGTGCCAGCAGCTTGGCGGGGGGGCCGACAGATACGCAGTATTTT.

The chain has TRBV2 and TRBJ1-2; 11 nucleotides align to TRBD1. Looked up from germline, CDR1 is SNHLY and CDR2 is FYNNEI. This CDR3 region has 15 residues. Trimming at V came to 6 bases and at J to 4 bases, leaving 7 bases not matched to a gene. The CDR3: CASRTGTGGPYGYTF. CDR3 nucleotides: TGTGCCAGCAGAACCGGGACAGGGGGGCCCTATGGCTACACCTTC.

This chain uses TRBV4-2 with TRBJ1-1; D is ambiguous. Per the germline V gene, CDR1 is LGHNA and CDR2 is YNFKEQ. V was clipped by 4 bases and J by 0 bases, with 12 bases between them. This CDR3 has 15 amino acids. CDR3 DNA: TGTGCCAGCAGCCCACCGAGCCCTCTGAACACTGAAGCTTTCTTT. Its translation is CASSPPSPLNTEAFF.

The V call is TRBV19, the J call TRBJ1-2; D is ambiguous. Per the germline V gene, CDR1 is LNHDA and CDR2 is SQIVND (reference sequence). The V gene lost 3 bases and the J gene lost 6 bases, with 14 bases spanning the gap. The CDR3 covers 14 residues. The CDR3 nucleotides read TGTGCCAGTAGTATGATCCCCGCGCTCGATGGCTACACCTTC. This encodes CASSMIPALDGYTF.

J is TRBJ2-2 and V is TRBV4-1, with D perhaps TRBD2 (5 bases). Per germline, CDR1 MGHRA and CDR2 YSYEKL. This CDR3 has 18 amino acids. V lost 0 bases and J lost 2, with 16 bases in between. CDR3 sequence reads: CASSQEEVQLGNTGELFF. DNA of the CDR3: TGCGCCAGCAGCCAAGAGGAGGTACAACTGGGAAACACCGGGGAGCTGTTTTTT.

The chain links TRBV2 to TRBJ2-3; D remains unclear. CDR3 size: 14 residues. The V end was cut by 2 bases, the J end by 2 bases, with 8 bases between. From germline, CDR1 is SNHLY and CDR2 FYNNEI. The CDR3 nucleotides read TGTGCCAGCAGTGAAAAACAGTACACAGATACGCAGTATTTT. Its translation: CASSEKQYTDTQYF. The whole variable domain, remainder taken from reference TRBV2 and TRBJ2-3, is EPEVTQTPSHQVTQMGQEVILRCVPISNHLYFYWYRQILGQKVEFLVSFYNNEISEKSEIFDDQFSVERPDGSNFTLKIRSTKLEDSAMYFCASSEKQYTDTQYFGPGTRLTVL.

For the CDR3, the DNA is TGTGCCAGTAGGCCACACCAAAGGAGCTATGGCTACACCTTC. Translation: CASRPHQRSYGYTF. The chain links TRBV19 to TRBJ1-2; no clear D gene. The CDR3 extends over 14 amino acids. Germline-derived CDR1 and CDR2 are LNHDA and SQIVND (reference sequence). V was clipped by 6 bases and J by 4 bases, with 15 bases between them. Full variable domain (remainder filled in from reference TRBV19 and TRBJ1-2): DGGITQSPKYLFRKEGQNVTLSCEQNLNHDAMYWYRQDPGQGLRLIYYSQIVNDFQKGDIAEGYSVSREKKESFPLTVTSAQKNPTAFYLCASRPHQRSYGYTFGSGTRLTVV.

The chain is built from TRBV4-1 and TRBJ1-5; 9 nucleotides match TRBD1. Losses at the gene ends were 5 bases for V and 7 bases for J; bases not matched to a gene: 9. CDR1 is MGHRA, CDR2 YSYEKL, per germline. CDR3 length equals 15 residues. Written as DNA, the CDR3 is TGCGCCAGCAGCTCCTACAGGGGGCGAGAACAGCCCCAGCATTTT. Protein product: CASSSYRGREQPQHF.

The V and J genes are TRBV5-5 and TRBJ1-2; a weak D match, TRBD1 (5 bases). The CDR3 totals 12 residues. Germline loops: CDR1 SGHKS, CDR2 YYEKEE (reference sequence). The V end was cut by 0 bases, the J end by 8 bases, with 8 bases between. Here the CDR3 reads CASSLEGQGYTF. The CDR3 bases are TGTGCCAGCAGCTTGGAGGGGCAAGGCTACACCTTC.

This clone occurred a few times. This chain links TRBV5-1 with TRBJ1-2, with D possibly matching TRBD1 (5 bases). V shed 0 bases and J shed 3 bases, with 12 bases lying between them. The CDR3 contains 15 residues. Germline V lookup: CDR1 SGHRS, CDR2 YFSETQ. The CDR3: CASSLGQGGDYGYTF. The CDR3 DNA reads as TGCGCCAGCAGCTTGGGGCAGGGCGGGGACTATGGCTACACCTTC.

The chain is built from TRBV19 and TRBJ1-6; 9 nucleotides line up with TRBD1. The trim removed 5 bases at V and 7 bases at J, leaving 6 bases unmatched. Germline CDR1 LNHDA, CDR2 SQIVND (reference sequence). The CDR3 sequence is 15 residues long. CDR3 sequence: CASSPGTGLNSPLHF. CDR3 sequence (DNA): TGTGCCAGTAGTCCTGGGACAGGGTTAAATTCACCCCTCCACTTT.

The chain couples TRBV15 to TRBJ1-5, with 7 bases lining up with TRBD1. CDR1 and CDR2 from the germline V gene are LNHNV and YYDKDF (reference sequence). The CDR3 covers 14 residues. The trim removed 4 bases at V and 2 bases at J, leaving 2 bases unmatched. CDR3 coding DNA: TGTGCCACCAGCACCGACAGGGGCAATCAGCCCCAGCATTTT. Translated: CATSTDRGNQPQHF.

The chain couples TRBV9 to TRBJ2-3; TRBD2 agrees at 10 bases. Germline V gene lookup returns CDR1 SGDLS and CDR2 YYNGEE. With V trimmed by 0 bases and J by 6 bases, 10 bases remained unmatched. The CDR3 is 17 amino acids. CDR3 in amino acids: CASSVADGAGGPDTQYF. CDR3 DNA: TGTGCCAGCAGCGTAGCGGATGGAGCGGGGGGGCCCGATACGCAGTATTTT.

The count of this clone is one. A read error may produce the germline difference seen at one junction end. This sequence joins TRBV12-5 and TRBJ2-7, with a weak D call TRBD1 (6 bases). Germline assignment: CDR1 LGHNT and CDR2 FRNRAP. The CDR3 has 10 residues. Written as DNA, the CDR3 is TGTGCTAGTGGTGAAACAGGGAGCGACTTC. As protein: CASGETGSDF. Based on the CDR3 plus reference TRBV12-5 and TRBJ2-7, the full variable domain is DARVTQTPRHKVTEMGQEVTMRCQPILGHNTVFWYRQTMMQGLELLAYFRNRAPLDDSGMPKDRFSAEMPDATLATLKIQPSEPRDSAVYFCASGETGSDFGPGTRLTVT.

This chain uses TRBV6-5 with TRBJ1-4; 8 nucleotides match TRBD1. The CDR3 consists of 15 residues. Germline CDR1 and CDR2: MNHEY and SVGAGI. The J segment lost 5 bases and the V segment lost 6 bases, leaving 8 bases of the junction unmatched. CDR3 DNA: TGTGCCAGCAGGCTCCTACAGGGGGGAAATGAAAAACTGTTTTTT. This codes for CASRLLQGGNEKLFF.

This clone was seen once. This chain links TRBV11-2 with TRBJ1-3, with D hard to call. Trimming pared 5 bases from V and 0 bases from J, leaving 11 bases between. The CDR3 is 15 residues long. Germline V gene lookup returns CDR1 SGHAT and CDR2 FQNNGV. CDR3 bases: TGTGCCAGCAGCGCTCAGGTTTCCTCTGGAAACACCATATATTTT. This sequence encodes CASSAQVSSGNTIYF.

V and J are TRBV7-9 and TRBJ1-2, with 7 nucleotides matching TRBD1. The junction had 10 bases not matched to a gene; V was cut back by 0 bases and J by 3 bases. This CDR3 spans 17 amino acids. In germline, CDR1 is SEHNR, CDR2 FQNEAQ (reference sequence). The chain's CDR3 is CASSLALIHRGYYGYTF. In DNA, the CDR3 is TGTGCCAGCAGCTTAGCGCTAATACACAGGGGCTACTATGGCTACACCTTC.

This chain links TRBV18 with TRBJ1-6, with 8 bases that match TRBD1. Germline CDR1 KGHSH, CDR2 LQKENI. This CDR3 contains 14 residues. The V gene end was trimmed by 0 bases and the J gene end by 10 bases; junction bases not matched to a gene: 2. For the CDR3, the DNA is TGTGCCAGCTCACCACCGACAGGGGAGTCACCCCTCCACTTT. Amino acids: CASSPPTGESPLHF.